Shown below are 27 T cell receptor beta chains from a single sample sequenced in a study of T cell clonality in common variable immunodeficiency. Broader study findings: Fewer deletions and N-nucleotide insertions were reportedly seen in common variable immunodeficiency TCR beta sequences.

Their antigen targets remain unknown. Data came from immunoSEQ multiplex PCR; TCRdb stores just in-frame clones and leaves some out. The sample is made up of approximately 20,000 clones, none counted only once. Specimen: peripheral blood mononuclear cells. These receptors were obtained from a human donor with common variable immunodeficiency.

This clone was seen ten or more times. Sequencing ends 3 residues short of the CDR3 end; the germline J gene provides the rest. V usage is TRBV19 and J usage is TRBJ1-1; D is possibly TRBD1 (5 bases). This CDR3 contains 15 residues. Trimming removed 2 bases from V and 1 base from J, with 11 bases in between. In germline, CDR1 is LNHDA, CDR2 SQIVND (reference sequence). The sequenced part of the CDR3 DNA is TGTGCCAGTAGTATATGGGGGGAAACGAACACTGAA. It yields the protein CASSIWGETNTE. Given in full, the CDR3 is CASSIWGETNTEAFF.

To note about this clone: The read comes to an end 3 residues before the CDR3 does, leaving the germline J gene to fill in the end. This chain connects TRBV5-1 to TRBJ2-3, with 10 bases that match TRBD2. V lost 0 bases and J lost 4; bases outside the gene matches: 8. This CDR3 contains 17 residues. In germline, CDR1 is SGHRS, CDR2 YFSETQ. CDR3 residues: CASSLATATSGADTQYF. The sequenced CDR3 bases are TGCGCCAGCAGCTTGGCCACAGCTACTAGCGGGGCAGATACG.

This clone came up many times. The read falls 3 residues short of the CDR3 end, and the missing part is taken from the germline J gene. The chain links TRBV5-1 to TRBJ2-7; 10 positions agree with TRBD1. CDR1 is SGHRS and CDR2 is YFSETQ in the germline V gene. The CDR3 contains 15 residues. V was pared by 2 bases and J by 4 bases, with 6 bases of the junction left unmatched. CDR3 amino acids: CASSFSGTGEYEQYF. Incomplete CDR3 DNA: TGCGCCAGCAGCTTTTCCGGGACAGGGGAATACGAG.

This clone was picked up many times. Partial CDR3 DNA: TGCAGTGCGCCAGAACAGGGGATCTATGGC. Amino acid sequence: CSAPEQGIYG. The CDR3 as a whole reads CSAPEQGIYGYTF. The V call is TRBV20-1, the J call TRBJ1-2; 7 nucleotides line up with TRBD1. The CDR3 end lies 3 residues beyond the end of the read and is filled in from the germline J gene. Germline V CDR1 and CDR2: DFQATT, SNEGSKA (reference sequence). The CDR3 is 13 amino acids. Germline trimming cut 6 bases from V and 4 bases from J; bases unmatched to any gene: 8.

The sample holds many counts of this clone. Read sequence stops 3 residues before the CDR3 end, and the germline J gene provides the missing end. The gene calls are TRBV10-1 and TRBJ2-3, with 13 positions matching TRBD2. The V gene's germline CDR1 is WNHNN and CDR2 SYGVQD (reference sequence). V shed 2 bases, J shed 0 bases, and the junction held 5 bases outside the gene matches. The CDR3 has 18 residues. CDR3 residues: CASSETSGGGRSTDTQYF. CDR3 bases read: TGCGCCAGCAGTGAGACTAGCGGGGGGGGCCGAAGCACAGATACG.

This clone was counted many times. The read ends 3 residues before the CDR3 terminus; that terminus is restored from the germline J gene. The rearrangement uses TRBV20-1 and TRBJ2-1; 9 bases match TRBD1. The CDR3 loop spans 14 amino acids. CDR1 is DFQATT and CDR2 is SNEGSKA in the germline V gene (reference sequence). V shed 7 bases and J 5 bases; nucleotides not matched to a gene: 9. Incomplete CDR3 DNA: TGCAGTGTGCTGCAGGGGACAGGGAACAATGAG. As protein: CSVLQGTGNNE. The whole CDR3 sequence is CSVLQGTGNNEQFF.

This clone has a count of ten or more. Sequencing ends 3 residues short of the CDR3 end; the germline J gene provides the rest. The rearrangement joins TRBV20-1 to TRBJ2-1; tentative D call: TRBD2 (6 bases). Germline V gene lookup returns CDR1 DFQATT and CDR2 SNEGSKA (reference sequence). Trimming left V 5 bases short and J 8 bases short, with 16 bases between. This CDR3 is built from 13 residues. CDR3 region: CSAAPSSDHEQFF. Partial CDR3 DNA: TGCAGTGCTGCCCCTTCTAGCGACCATGAG.

This clone was observed a few times. The read terminates 3 residues before the CDR3 end, so the remaining end is supplied by the germline J gene. This chain joins TRBV6-2 or TRBV6-3 and TRBJ2-7; 14 positions agree with TRBD2. CDR1 MNHEY and CDR2 SVGEGT come from the germline V gene. V dropped 6 bases and J dropped 5; count of bases not matched to a gene: 9. This CDR3 has 16 residues. CDR3 loop: CASRIAGLAGAHEQYF. The DNA read from the CDR3 is TGTGCCAGCAGGATCGCGGGACTAGCGGGAGCCCACGAG.

This clone was found many times. The DNA ends 3 residues before the CDR3 does, and the rest of the CDR3 is filled in from the germline J gene. V usage is TRBV7-9 and J usage is TRBJ2-5; D is ambiguous. The CDR3 is made up of 11 amino acids. Germline lookup yields CDR1 SEHNR and CDR2 FQNEAQ (reference sequence). V lost 3 bases and J lost 5, with 4 bases in between. The sequenced part of the CDR3 DNA is TGTGCCAGCAGCTTTCAGGAGACC. It encodes CASSFQET. The whole CDR3 sequence reads CASSFQETQYF.

Concerning this clone itself: The missing CDR3 end, 3 residues past where the read stops, is filled in from the germline J gene. J is TRBJ2-1 and V is TRBV5-1, with 7 bases lining up with TRBD2. Losses at the gene ends were 7 bases for V and 5 bases for J; bases not matched to a gene: 9. The V gene's germline CDR1 is SGHRS and CDR2 YFSETQ. The CDR3 extends over 14 amino acids. The CDR3 is CASQESGINNEQFF. The covered CDR3 bases are TGCGCCAGCCAAGAAAGCGGGATAAACAATGAG.

There are many counts of this clone. This specimen includes other DNA sequences encoding the same CDR3. CDR3 region: CASRGQGAYNEQFF. The part of the CDR3 DNA that was read is TGTGCCAGCAGGGGACAGGGGGCTTACAATGAG. The J gene is TRBJ2-1, the V gene TRBV11-2, with 12 bases matching TRBD1. The read ends 3 residues before the CDR3 terminus; that terminus is restored from the germline J gene. Germline CDR1 and CDR2: SGHAT and FQNNGV. The CDR3 totals 14 residues. V shed 6 bases and J 4 bases; nucleotides not matched to a gene: 1. Supplemented by reference TRBV11-2 and TRBJ2-1, the full variable domain reads EAGVAQSPRYKIIEKRQSVAFWCNPISGHATLYWYQQILGQGPKLLIQFQNNGVVDDSQLPKDRFSAERLKGVDSTLKIQPAKLEDSAVYLCASRGQGAYNEQFFGPGTRLTVL.

Comments on this clone: Sequencing ends 3 residues short of the CDR3 end; the germline J gene provides the rest. The V call is TRBV11-2, the J call TRBJ2-1; 7 nucleotides agree with TRBD1. Per germline, CDR1 SGHAT and CDR2 FQNNGV. This CDR3 has 15 residues. V lost 3 bases, J lost 7 bases, and 9 bases stayed unmatched. CDR3 DNA, as far as it was read: TGTGCCAGCAGCTTTACCGGGACAGTCGCAAATGAG. It is translated as CASSFTGTVANE. The full CDR3 reads CASSFTGTVANEQFF.

This clone was recorded a few times. Read sequence stops 3 residues before the CDR3 end, and the germline J gene provides the missing end. The rearrangement links TRBV2 to TRBJ2-2, with 8 positions matching TRBD2. The CDR3 is made up of 16 amino acids. V dropped 11 bases and J dropped 2; count of bases not matched to a gene: 13. The germline V gene has CDR1 SNHLY and CDR2 FYNNEI. The part of the CDR3 DNA that was read is TGTGCCTGGGATCCGGGGGGGCCTATCAACACCGGGGAG. Translating gives CAWDPGGPINTGE. The CDR3 reads in full as CAWDPGGPINTGELFF.

This clone has at least ten counts. The read ends 3 residues before the CDR3 terminus; that terminus is restored from the germline J gene. The chain employs TRBV16 and TRBJ2-5; 7 bases are a match to TRBD1. V lost 7 bases and J lost 4; bases outside the gene matches: 3. CDR1 is KGHSY, CDR2 FQNENV, per germline. This CDR3 comprises 12 residues. The CDR3 reads CASNRDRETQYF. CDR3 DNA (partial): TGTGCCAGCAACCGGGACAGAGAGACC.

This clone turned up a few times. Read sequence stops 3 residues before the CDR3 end, and the germline J gene provides the missing end. The chain carries TRBV2 and TRBJ1-4, with 9 bases that match TRBD1. The germline CDR1 and CDR2 sequences are SNHLY and FYNNEI. CDR3 length equals 18 residues. V lost 5 bases and J lost 7; bases outside the gene matches: 17. The CDR3 sequence is CASSPIRTGARDIEKLFF. Partial CDR3 DNA: TGTGCCAGCAGTCCAATTCGGACAGGGGCCCGGGATATTGAAAAA.

This clone appeared many times. Read coverage stops 3 residues before the CDR3 terminus; the germline J gene supplies the remainder. The chain links TRBV4-2 to TRBJ2-5, with TRBD2 matching over 8 bases. The CDR3 has 15 amino acids. Germline V gene data show CDR1 as LGHNA and CDR2 as YNFKEQ. With 1 base clipped from V and 5 bases from J, the junction kept 6 bases outside the gene matches. The CDR3 DNA, read in part, is TGTGCCAGCAGCCAAGGTAGCGGGACCGGGGAGACC. Translating gives CASSQGSGTGET. The whole CDR3 is CASSQGSGTGETQYF.

Regarding this clone: The DNA ends 3 residues before the CDR3 does, and the rest of the CDR3 is filled in from the germline J gene. The J gene is TRBJ2-7, the V gene TRBV6-2 or TRBV6-3; unclear D gene. V lost 2 bases to trimming and J lost 6 bases, with 5 bases between them. From germline, CDR1 is MNHEY and CDR2 SVGEGT. The CDR3 totals 11 residues. CDR3 amino acids: CASSYQVEQYF. The CDR3 bases that were read are TGTGCCAGCAGTTACCAGGTCGAG.

This clone showed up many times. The missing CDR3 end, 3 residues past where the read stops, is filled in from the germline J gene. The genes are TRBV7-8 and TRBJ1-4; weak D call: TRBD1 (5 bases). The CDR3 is made up of 16 amino acids. CDR1 and CDR2 (germline): SGHVS, FQNEAQ. V was pared by 0 bases and J by 0 bases, with 8 bases between. The sequenced part of the CDR3 DNA is TGTGCCAGCAGCTTAGCCAGGGCGGCAACTAATGAAAAA. It is translated as CASSLARAATNEK. The entire CDR3 protein is CASSLARAATNEKLFF.

This clone was picked up many times. Read data end 3 residues before the CDR3 end; the end is taken from the germline J gene. The chain couples TRBV7-9 to TRBJ1-2; D is undetermined. Germline assignment: CDR1 SEHNR and CDR2 FQNEAQ (reference sequence). The CDR3 sequence is 12 residues long. The V gene lost 1 base and the J gene lost 3 bases, with 3 bases spanning the gap. CDR3 bases read: TGTGCCAGCAGCTTAGACTACTATGGC. Its protein is CASSLDYYG. The full CDR3 protein is CASSLDYYGYTF.

This clone was counted many times. The read stops 3 residues short of the end of the CDR3; the missing end is completed from the germline J gene. The chain couples TRBV19 to TRBJ2-5; the match to TRBD2 covers 12 bases. The CDR3 has 17 amino acids. Germline CDR1 LNHDA, CDR2 SQIVND (reference sequence). J gave up 4 bases and V 7 bases, and 13 bases lay outside the gene matches. CDR3 DNA (partial): TGTGCCAGTAAATCTAGCGGGAGGGCCGCGATGGGAGAGACC. Its translation: CASKSSGRAAMGET. The entire CDR3 reads CASKSSGRAAMGETQYF.

This clone appeared many times. Read sequence stops 3 residues before the CDR3 end, and the germline J gene provides the missing end. The chain couples TRBV6-2 or TRBV6-3 to TRBJ2-7; 11 nucleotides line up with TRBD2. J gave up 3 bases and V 7 bases, and 8 bases lay outside the gene matches. The germline V gene has CDR1 MNHEY and CDR2 SVGEGT. The CDR3 is 15 residues long. The CDR3 loop is CASKKTSGSYYEQYF. The sequenced CDR3 bases are TGTGCCAGCAAGAAAACTAGCGGGAGTTACTACGAG.

Worth noting for this clone: The CDR3 end lies 3 residues beyond the end of the read and is filled in from the germline J gene. The V call is TRBV2, the J call TRBJ2-2; D gene uncertain. Germline CDR1 and CDR2: SNHLY and FYNNEI. The CDR3 is 12 residues long. Trimming took off 6 bases at V and 3 bases at J, with 5 bases between the two ends. CDR3 sequence reads: CASRFDTGELFF. The CDR3 bases that were read are TGTGCCAGCAGGTTCGACACCGGGGAG.

In this sample, this clone turned up many times. The missing CDR3 end, 3 residues past where the read stops, is filled in from the germline J gene. This chain joins TRBV20-1 and TRBJ2-2; tentatively, D is TRBD2 (6 bases). The germline gives CDR1 DFQATT, CDR2 SNEGSKA (reference sequence). There are 14 residues in the CDR3. V gave up 3 bases and J gave up 2 bases, with 10 bases separating them. The CDR3 sequence: CSASPSVNTGELFF. Partial CDR3 DNA: TGCAGTGCTAGTCCTAGCGTAAACACCGGGGAG.

This clone has more than one count but fewer than ten. The sequence runs out 3 residues before the end of the CDR3; the remainder is reconstructed from the germline J gene. The gene calls are TRBV11-2 and TRBJ2-1, with TRBD1 matching over 7 bases. This CDR3 spans 15 amino acids. After removal of 2 bases from V and 5 bases from J, the junction contained 6 bases not matched to a gene. Germline V gene data show CDR1 as SGHAT and CDR2 as FQNNGV. Incomplete CDR3 DNA: TGTGCCAGCAGCTTAATGGCAGGGGGAAACAATGAG. Its protein is CASSLMAGGNNE. The whole CDR3 sequence is CASSLMAGGNNEQFF. The full variable domain, in which reference TRBV11-2 and TRBJ2-1 provide the parts outside the CDR3, is EAGVAQSPRYKIIEKRQSVAFWCNPISGHATLYWYQQILGQGPKLLIQFQNNGVVDDSQLPKDRFSAERLKGVDSTLKIQPAKLEDSAVYLCASSLMAGGNNEQFFGPGTRLTVL.

This clone was observed a few times. The read ends 3 residues before the CDR3 terminus; that terminus is restored from the germline J gene. This sequence joins TRBV7-2 and TRBJ1-6; TRBD1 matches 7 bases. CDR1 and CDR2 (germline): SGHTA, FQGNSA. The CDR3 sequence is 14 residues long. V gave up 6 bases and J gave up 7 bases; unmatched junction bases: 6. CDR3 DNA, as far as it was read: TGTGCCAGCAGGCCGACAGGGCCGAATTCACCC. Translated, it gives CASRPTGPNSP. The complete CDR3 reads CASRPTGPNSPLHF.

A few counts support this clone. The read ends 3 residues shy of where the CDR3 ends; the end is completed using the germline J gene. The rearrangement uses TRBV2 and TRBJ2-1; TRBD2 is a possible D gene (5 bases). Looked up from germline, CDR1 is SNHLY and CDR2 is FYNNEI. Between the trimmed V and J ends, which lost 7 bases and 9 bases, there was a span of 13 bases. The CDR3 runs 12 residues. The CDR3 loop reads CASKTTFLEQFF. The sequenced CDR3 bases are TGTGCCAGCAAGACTACCTTTCTTGAG.

Note on this clone: The read falls 3 residues short of the CDR3 end, and the missing part is taken from the germline J gene. The V gene is TRBV7-3, the J gene TRBJ2-1; possibly TRBD2 for D (5 bases). The CDR3 covers 15 residues. CDR1 SGHTA and CDR2 FQGTGA come from the germline V gene. Trimming removed 2 bases from V and 1 base from J, with 9 bases in between. The CDR3 DNA, read in part, is TGTGCCAGCAGCTTACTAGCCCGTTCCTACAATGAG. It codes for CASSLLARSYNE. The full-length CDR3 reads as CASSLLARSYNEQFF.